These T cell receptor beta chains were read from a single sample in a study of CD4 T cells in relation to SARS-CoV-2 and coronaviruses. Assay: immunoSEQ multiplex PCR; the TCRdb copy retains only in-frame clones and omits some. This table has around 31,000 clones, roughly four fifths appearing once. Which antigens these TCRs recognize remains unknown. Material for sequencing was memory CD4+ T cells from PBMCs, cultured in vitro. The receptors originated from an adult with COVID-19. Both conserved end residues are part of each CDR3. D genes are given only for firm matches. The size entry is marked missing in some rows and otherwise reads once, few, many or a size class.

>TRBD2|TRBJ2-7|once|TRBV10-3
CAISERVGAGSRGEQYF
TGTGCCATCAGTGAGCGGGTTGGAGCGGGATCCCGAGGGGAGCAGTACTTC
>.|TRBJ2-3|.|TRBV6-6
CASSPGTASTDTQYF
TGTGCCAGCAGCCCCGGGACTGCTAGCACAGATACGCAGTATTTT
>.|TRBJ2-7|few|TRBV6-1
CASSEMRGPYF
TGTGCCAGCAGTGAAATGAGGGGACCGTACTTC
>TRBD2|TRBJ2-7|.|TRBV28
CASSSQRDSVYEQYF
TGTGCCAGCAGTTCTCAGCGGGATTCAGTCTACGAGCAGTACTTC
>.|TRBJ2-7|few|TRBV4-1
CASSQDYEQYF
TGCGCCAGCAGCCAAGATTACGAGCAGTACTTC
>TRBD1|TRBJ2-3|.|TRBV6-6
CASTEQGAGSDTQYF
TGTGCCAGCACCGAACAGGGGGCGGGTTCAGATACGCAGTATTTT
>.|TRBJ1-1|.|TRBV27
CASSKTTGNTEAFF
TGTGCCAGCAGTAAAACCACAGGGAACACTGAAGCTTTCTTT
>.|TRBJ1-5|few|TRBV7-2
CASSLQSWGSNQPQHF
TGTGCCAGCAGCCTACAATCCTGGGGGAGCAATCAGCCCCAGCATTTT
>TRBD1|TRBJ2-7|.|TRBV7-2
CASSLVVDRGSHEQYF
TGTGCCAGCAGCTTAGTGGTGGACAGGGGGTCCCACGAGCAGTACTTC
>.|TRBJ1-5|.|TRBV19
CASTFAGQPGNQPQHF
TGTGCCAGTACTTTCGCCGGACAGCCGGGGAACCAGCCCCAGCATTTT
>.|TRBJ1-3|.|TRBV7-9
CASSARGASSGNTIYF
TGTGCCAGCAGCGCCCGGGGGGCCAGCTCTGGAAACACCATATATTTT
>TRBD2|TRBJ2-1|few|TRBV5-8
CASSRRAASGYNEQFF
TGTGCCAGCAGCCGTCGGGCGGCTAGCGGCTACAATGAGCAGTTCTTC
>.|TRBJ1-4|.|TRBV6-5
CASSRQRVVEKLFF
TGTGCCAGCAGTAGACAGAGGGTGGTTGAAAAACTGTTTTTT
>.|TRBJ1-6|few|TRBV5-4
CASSLRGAHNSPLHF
TGTGCCAGCAGCTTACGGGGGGCGCATAATTCACCCCTCCACTTT
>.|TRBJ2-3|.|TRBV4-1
CASSQNEVGTDTQYF
TGCGCCAGCAGCCAAAATGAAGTGGGCACAGATACGCAGTATTTT
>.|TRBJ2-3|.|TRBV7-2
CASSFKRTSDTQYF
TGTGCCAGCAGCTTCAAGCGCACGTCCGATACGCAGTATTTT
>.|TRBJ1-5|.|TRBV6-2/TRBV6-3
CASSRSGDQPQHF
TGTGCCAGCAGCCGCTCGGGGGATCAGCCCCAGCATTTT
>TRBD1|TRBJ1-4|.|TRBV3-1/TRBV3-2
CASSPGTGNEKLFF
TGTGCCAGCAGTCCCGGGACAGGGAACGAAAAACTGTTTTTT
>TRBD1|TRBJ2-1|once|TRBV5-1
CASISGQGSDEQFF
TGCGCCAGCATTAGTGGACAGGGTTCCGATGAGCAGTTCTTC
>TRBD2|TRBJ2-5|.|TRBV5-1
CASSSGLAGGAETQYF
TGCGCCAGCAGCTCGGGACTAGCGGGAGGGGCGGAGACCCAGTACTTC
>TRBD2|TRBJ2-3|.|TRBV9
CASSVGGGLAGVWDTQYF
TGTGCCAGCAGCGTAGGAGGCGGACTAGCGGGAGTTTGGGATACGCAGTATTTT
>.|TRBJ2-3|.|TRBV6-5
CASRDSTDTQYF
TGTGCCAGCAGGGACAGCACAGATACGCAGTATTTT
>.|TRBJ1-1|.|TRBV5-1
CASSYAVGPTEAFF
TGCGCCAGCAGCTACGCCGTGGGTCCCACTGAAGCTTTCTTT
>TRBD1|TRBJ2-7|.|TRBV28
CASSSLDRDSYEQYF
TGTGCCAGCAGTTCTCTTGACAGGGACTCCTACGAGCAGTACTTC
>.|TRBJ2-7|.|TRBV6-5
CASSYSRLSYEQYF
TGTGCCAGCAGTTACTCCCGGCTTTCCTACGAGCAGTACTTC
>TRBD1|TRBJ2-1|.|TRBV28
CASSFRQGFQNEQFF
TGTGCCAGCAGTTTTAGACAGGGGTTCCAGAATGAGCAGTTCTTC
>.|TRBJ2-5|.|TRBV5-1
CASSLLGTGGGETQYF
TGCGCCAGCAGCTTGTTAGGGACAGGCGGGGGAGAGACCCAGTACTTC
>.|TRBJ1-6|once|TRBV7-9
CASSFRNSPLHF
TGTGCCAGCAGCTTCCGGAATTCACCCCTCCACTTT
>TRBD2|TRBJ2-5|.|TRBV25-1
CASSGFGGRKTQYF
TGTGCCAGCAGTGGGTTTGGCGGGAGAAAGACCCAGTACTTC
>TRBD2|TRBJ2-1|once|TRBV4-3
CASSQDPAGGPHEQFF
TGCGCCAGCAGCCAAGATCCCGCGGGAGGGCCTCATGAGCAGTTCTTC
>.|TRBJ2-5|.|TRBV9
CASSVGPTNRETQYF
TGTGCCAGCAGCGTCGGGCCTACCAATCGGGAGACCCAGTACTTC
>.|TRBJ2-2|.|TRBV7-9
CASSLALGQMNTGELFF
TGTGCCAGCAGCTTAGCGCTGGGACAAATGAACACCGGGGAGCTGTTTTTT
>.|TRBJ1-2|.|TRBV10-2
CASTNRTEANYGYTF
TGCGCCAGCACTAATCGGACTGAAGCTAACTATGGCTACACCTTC
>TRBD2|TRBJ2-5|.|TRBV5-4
CASSPGLAGWETQYF
TGTGCCAGCAGCCCAGGACTAGCGGGTTGGGAGACCCAGTACTTC
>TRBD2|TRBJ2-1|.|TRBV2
CASSRLFSGGSYNEQFF
TGTGCCAGCAGTAGACTCTTTAGCGGGGGCTCCTACAATGAGCAGTTCTTC
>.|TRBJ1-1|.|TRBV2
CASSGHRNTEAFF
TGTGCCAGCAGTGGACACAGAAACACTGAAGCTTTCTTT
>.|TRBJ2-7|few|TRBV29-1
CSAAGYDGSSYEQYF
TGCAGCGCTGCCGGGTATGATGGTAGCTCCTACGAGCAGTACTTC
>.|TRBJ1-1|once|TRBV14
CASSQDLRKAFF
TGTGCCAGCAGCCAAGATCTTAGAAAAGCTTTCTTT
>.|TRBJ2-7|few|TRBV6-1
CASSETHLLQYF
TGTGCCAGCAGTGAAACTCATCTGCTGCAGTACTTC
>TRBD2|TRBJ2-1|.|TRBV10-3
CAIRAGGIKGEQFF
TGTGCCATTAGAGCGGGAGGTATTAAAGGGGAGCAGTTCTTC
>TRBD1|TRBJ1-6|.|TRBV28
CASSLWGRGLYNSPLHF
TGTGCCAGCAGTTTATGGGGCAGGGGGCTCTATAATTCACCCCTCCACTTT
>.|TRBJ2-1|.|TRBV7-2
CASSLGHEQFF
TGTGCCAGCAGCTTAGGACATGAGCAGTTCTTC
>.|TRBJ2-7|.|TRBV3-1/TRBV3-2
CASSQVITSEQYF
TGTGCCAGCAGCCAAGTCATTACTAGCGAGCAGTACTTC
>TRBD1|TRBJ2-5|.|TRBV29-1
CSVVRGTGLQETQYF
TGCAGCGTTGTACGAGGGACAGGGCTCCAAGAGACCCAGTACTTC
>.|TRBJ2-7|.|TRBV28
CASSSPVLEQYF
TGTGCCAGCAGTTCCCCCGTTTTGGAGCAGTACTTC
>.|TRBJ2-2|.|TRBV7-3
CASSPLLIGTGELFF
TGTGCCAGCAGCCCACTACTGATAGGCACCGGGGAGCTGTTTTTT
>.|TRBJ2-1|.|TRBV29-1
CSVGPGYNEQFF
TGCAGCGTTGGACCGGGGTACAATGAGCAGTTCTTC
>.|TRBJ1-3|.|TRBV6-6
CASSASSGNTIYF
TGTGCCAGCAGTGCCAGCTCTGGAAACACCATATATTTT
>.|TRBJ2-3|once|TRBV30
CAWMPRGRATDTQYF
TGTGCCTGGATGCCCCGAGGGAGAGCCACAGATACGCAGTATTTT
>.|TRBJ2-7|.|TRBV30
CAWSLAANPYEQYF
TGTGCCTGGAGTTTAGCGGCCAACCCCTACGAGCAGTACTTC
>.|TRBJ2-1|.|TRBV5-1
CASSPTNRKYNEQFF
TGCGCCAGCAGCCCTACTAATAGAAAATACAATGAGCAGTTCTTC
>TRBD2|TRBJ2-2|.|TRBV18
CASSAGQSSLAGVTGELFF
TGTGCCAGCTCAGCGGGACAGTCATCCCTAGCGGGAGTTACCGGGGAGCTGTTTTTT
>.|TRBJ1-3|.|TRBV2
CASTAWDSSGNTIYF
TGTGCCAGCACCGCGTGGGATAGCTCTGGAAACACCATATATTTT